A selection of T cell receptor beta chains follows, all from one sample in a study of blood T cell repertoires in COVID-19. Profiling relied on immunoSEQ multiplex PCR, and the TCRdb table lists in-frame clones only, not all of them. The table has more than 400,000 clones, 90% seen once. The sample comprised PBMCs or T cells enriched from blood (not recorded which). The source of these receptors is a man younger than 35 who had recovered from COVID-19. Both conserved end residues are part of each CDR3.

CDR3aa | j_gene | v_gene
CASSLSSGGSYEQYF | TRBJ2-7 | TRBV5-1
CASSRTGVGGYTF | TRBJ1-2 | TRBV4-1
CASSSPDGGLGNEQFF | TRBJ2-1 | TRBV6-2/TRBV6-3
CASSLDTGGGEQFF | TRBJ2-1 | TRBV11-3
CASSPRTSGGTDTQYF | TRBJ2-3 | TRBV3-1/TRBV3-2
CASTRGWAPNTEAFF | TRBJ1-1 | TRBV5-6
CASSFLDRDGYTF | TRBJ1-2 | TRBV7-9
CASSKTGTYEQYF | TRBJ2-7 | TRBV5-6
CASSQETLSEVPLHF | TRBJ1-6 | TRBV4-1
CASSQGPGGEYSPLHF | TRBJ1-6 | TRBV6-1
CASSAPGYGYTF | TRBJ1-2 | TRBV3-1/TRBV3-2
CASSDTGGTEAFF | TRBJ1-1 | TRBV6-2/TRBV6-3
CASSSLRLAEETQYF | TRBJ2-5 | TRBV13
CASSETNALYNSPLHF | TRBJ1-6 | TRBV2
CASKKTGGVTDTQYF | TRBJ2-3 | TRBV14
CASSLEVGERGQFF | TRBJ2-1 | TRBV7-9
CASSIVSGVGIEQYF | TRBJ2-7 | TRBV19
CASIGRRDTGELFF | TRBJ2-2 | TRBV27
CAWKTGIGHTEAFF | TRBJ1-1 | TRBV30
CARAWQPQHF | TRBJ1-5 | TRBV21-1
CATSPRPGSTDTQYF | TRBJ2-3 | TRBV24-1
CASSPGSNYGYTF | TRBJ1-2 | TRBV18
CAWGGQQNQPQHF | TRBJ1-5 | TRBV30
CASSPTLTDTQYF | TRBJ2-3 | TRBV4-1
CASSRLADGYNEQFF | TRBJ2-1 | TRBV19
CASSIGAGEAYEQYF | TRBJ2-7 | TRBV19
CASSIGGTGELFF | TRBJ2-2 | TRBV19
CASSQELGAEYGYTF | TRBJ1-2 | TRBV3-1/TRBV3-2
CSALDRDEAFF | TRBJ1-1 | TRBV20-1
CASNPSGSNEQFF | TRBJ2-1 | TRBV27
CASSPGTGSTEAFF | TRBJ1-1 | TRBV5-1
CASRAGTSGYTF | TRBJ1-2 | TRBV3-1/TRBV3-2
CASSMGDYNTEAFF | TRBJ1-1 | TRBV19
CASSQGSTGTYYGYTF | TRBJ1-2 | TRBV3-1/TRBV3-2
CASSTQQLVQETQYF | TRBJ2-5 | TRBV7-2